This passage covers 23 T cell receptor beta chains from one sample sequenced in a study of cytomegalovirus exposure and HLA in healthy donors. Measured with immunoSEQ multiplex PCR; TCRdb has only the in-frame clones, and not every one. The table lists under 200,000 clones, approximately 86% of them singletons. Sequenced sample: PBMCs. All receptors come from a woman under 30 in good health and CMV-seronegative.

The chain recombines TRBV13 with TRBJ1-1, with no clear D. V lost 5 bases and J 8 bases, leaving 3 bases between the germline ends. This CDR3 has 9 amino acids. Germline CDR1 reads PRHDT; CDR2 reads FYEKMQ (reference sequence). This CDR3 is CASSPEAFF. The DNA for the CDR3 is TGTGCCAGCAGCCCGGAAGCTTTCTTT. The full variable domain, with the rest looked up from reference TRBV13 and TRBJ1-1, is AAGVIQSPRHLIKEKRETATLKCYPIPRHDTVYWYQQGPGQDPQFLISFYEKMQSDKGSIPDRFSAQQFSDYHSELNMSSLELGDSALYFCASSPEAFFGQGTRLTVV.

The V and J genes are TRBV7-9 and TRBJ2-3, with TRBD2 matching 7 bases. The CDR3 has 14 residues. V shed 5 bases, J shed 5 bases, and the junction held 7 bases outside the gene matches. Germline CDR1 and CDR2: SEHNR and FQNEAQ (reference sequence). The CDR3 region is CASSMRETEDTQYF. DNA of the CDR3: TGTGCCAGCAGCATGCGGGAGACTGAAGATACGCAGTATTTT.

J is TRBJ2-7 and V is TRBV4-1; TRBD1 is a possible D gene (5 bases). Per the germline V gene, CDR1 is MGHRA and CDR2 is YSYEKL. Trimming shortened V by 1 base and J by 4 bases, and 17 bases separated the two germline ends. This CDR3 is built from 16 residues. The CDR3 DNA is TGCGCCAGCAGCCAAGGATCCCAGGGTATATCGTACGAGCAGTACTTC. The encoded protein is CASSQGSQGISYEQYF.

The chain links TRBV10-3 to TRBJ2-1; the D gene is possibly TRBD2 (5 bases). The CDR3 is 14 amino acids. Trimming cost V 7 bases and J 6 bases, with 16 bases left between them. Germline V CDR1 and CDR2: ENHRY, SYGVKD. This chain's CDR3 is CAIKGREWANEQFF. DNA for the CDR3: TGTGCCATCAAGGGTCGGGAATGGGCCAATGAGCAGTTCTTC.

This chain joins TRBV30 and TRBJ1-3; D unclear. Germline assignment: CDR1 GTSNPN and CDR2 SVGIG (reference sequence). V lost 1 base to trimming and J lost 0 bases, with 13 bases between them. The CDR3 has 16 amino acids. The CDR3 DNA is TGTGCCTGGAGTGATGTCGGGTCGAGCTCTGGAAACACCATATATTTT. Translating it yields CAWSDVGSSSGNTIYF.

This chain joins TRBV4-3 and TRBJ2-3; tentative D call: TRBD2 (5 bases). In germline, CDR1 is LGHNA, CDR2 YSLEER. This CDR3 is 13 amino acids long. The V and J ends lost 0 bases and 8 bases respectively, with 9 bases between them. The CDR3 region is CASSQEGSGTQYF. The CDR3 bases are TGCGCCAGCAGCCAAGAAGGGAGCGGTACGCAGTATTTT.

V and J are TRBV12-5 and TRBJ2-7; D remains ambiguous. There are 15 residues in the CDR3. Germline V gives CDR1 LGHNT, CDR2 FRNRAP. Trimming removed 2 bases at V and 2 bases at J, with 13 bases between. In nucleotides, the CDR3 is TGTGCTAGTGGTTTGAGCCGCCTGCCTGCCTACGAGCAGTACTTC. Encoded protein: CASGLSRLPAYEQYF.

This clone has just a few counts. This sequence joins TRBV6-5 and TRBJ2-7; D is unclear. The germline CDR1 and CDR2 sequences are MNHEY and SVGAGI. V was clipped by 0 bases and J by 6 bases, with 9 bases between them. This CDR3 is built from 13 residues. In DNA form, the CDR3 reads TGTGCCAGCAGTTACTCGACCCAGGCCGAGCAGTACTTC. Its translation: CASSYSTQAEQYF.

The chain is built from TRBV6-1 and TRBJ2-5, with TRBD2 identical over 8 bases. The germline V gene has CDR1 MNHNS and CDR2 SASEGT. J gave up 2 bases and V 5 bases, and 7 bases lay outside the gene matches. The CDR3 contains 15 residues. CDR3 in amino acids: CASSNLAGIQETQYF. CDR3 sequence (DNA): TGTGCCAGCAGTAACCTAGCGGGCATTCAAGAGACCCAGTACTTC.

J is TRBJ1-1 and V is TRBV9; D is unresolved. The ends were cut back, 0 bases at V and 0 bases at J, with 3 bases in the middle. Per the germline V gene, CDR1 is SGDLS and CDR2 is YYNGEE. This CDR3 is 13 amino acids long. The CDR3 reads CASSVALNTEAFF. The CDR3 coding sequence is TGTGCCAGCAGCGTAGCTCTGAACACTGAAGCTTTCTTT.

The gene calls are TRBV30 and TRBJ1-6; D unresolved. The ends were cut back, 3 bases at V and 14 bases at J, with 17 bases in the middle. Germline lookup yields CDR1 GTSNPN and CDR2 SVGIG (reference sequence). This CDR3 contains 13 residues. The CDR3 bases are TGTGCCTGGAGCATAATAGCCCCGGGGACCCTCCACTTT. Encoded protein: CAWSIIAPGTLHF.

The CDR3 reads CASSECGADNEQFF. CDR3 nucleotides: TGTGCCAGCAGTGAATGCGGGGCCGACAATGAGCAGTTCTTC. This chain links TRBV25-1 with TRBJ2-1, with D possibly matching TRBD2 (6 bases). The V gene's germline CDR1 is MGHDK and CDR2 SYGVNS. V was shortened by 1 base and J by 5 bases, with 9 bases between the two germline ends. The CDR3 totals 14 residues.

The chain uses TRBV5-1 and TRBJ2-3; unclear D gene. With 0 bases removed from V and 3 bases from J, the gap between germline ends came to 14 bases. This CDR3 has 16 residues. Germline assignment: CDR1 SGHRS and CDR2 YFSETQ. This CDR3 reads CASSLGVSGWTDTQYF. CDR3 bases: TGCGCCAGCAGCTTGGGCGTGTCGGGTTGGACAGATACGCAGTATTTT.

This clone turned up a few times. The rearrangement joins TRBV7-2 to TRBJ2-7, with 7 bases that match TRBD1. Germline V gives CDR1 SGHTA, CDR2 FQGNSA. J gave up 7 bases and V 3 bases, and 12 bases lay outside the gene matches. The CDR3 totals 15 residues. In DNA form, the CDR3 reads TGTGCCAGCAGCTTCTCCCAGGGGGTGTCGGGGGAGCAGTACTTC. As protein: CASSFSQGVSGEQYF. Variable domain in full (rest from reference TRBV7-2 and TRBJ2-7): GAGVSQSPSNKVTEKGKDVELRCDPISGHTALYWYRQSLGQGLEFLIYFQGNSAPDKSGLPSDRFSAERTGGSVSTLTIQRTQQEDSAVYLCASSFSQGVSGEQYFGPGTRLTVT.

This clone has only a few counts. The CDR3 sequence: CASSLDRGSGANVLTF. The CDR3 DNA follows: TGTGCCAGCAGCCTGGACCGGGGGTCTGGGGCCAACGTCCTGACTTTC. The rearrangement uses TRBV5-8 and TRBJ2-6; D is possibly TRBD2 (6 bases). The CDR3 covers 16 residues. The germline V gene has CDR1 SGHTS and CDR2 YDEGEE. V was pared by 4 bases and J by 1 base, with 12 bases between.

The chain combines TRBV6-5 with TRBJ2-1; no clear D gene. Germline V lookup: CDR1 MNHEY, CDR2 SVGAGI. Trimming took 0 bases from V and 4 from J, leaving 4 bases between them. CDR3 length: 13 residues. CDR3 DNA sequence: TGTGCCAGCAGTTACTCGACTTACAATGAGCAGTTCTTC. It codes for CASSYSTYNEQFF.

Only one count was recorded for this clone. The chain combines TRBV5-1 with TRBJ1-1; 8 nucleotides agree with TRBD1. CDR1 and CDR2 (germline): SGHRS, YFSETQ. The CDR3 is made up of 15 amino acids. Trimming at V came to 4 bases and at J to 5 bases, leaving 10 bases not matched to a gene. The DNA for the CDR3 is TGCGCCAGCAGCACCGGACAGGGCCTATCTACTGAAGCTTTCTTT. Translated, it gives CASSTGQGLSTEAFF.

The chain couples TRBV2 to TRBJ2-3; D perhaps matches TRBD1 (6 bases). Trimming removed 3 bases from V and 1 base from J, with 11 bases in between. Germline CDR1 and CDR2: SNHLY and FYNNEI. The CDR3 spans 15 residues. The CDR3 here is CASSEGARGTDTQYF. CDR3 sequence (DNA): TGTGCCAGCAGTGAGGGGGCCCGAGGCACAGATACGCAGTATTTT.

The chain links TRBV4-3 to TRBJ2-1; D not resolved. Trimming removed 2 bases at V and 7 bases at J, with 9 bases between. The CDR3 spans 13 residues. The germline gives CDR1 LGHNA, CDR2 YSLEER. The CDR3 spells CASSQPGSNEQFF. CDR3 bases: TGCGCCAGCAGCCAACCTGGTAGTAATGAGCAGTTCTTC.

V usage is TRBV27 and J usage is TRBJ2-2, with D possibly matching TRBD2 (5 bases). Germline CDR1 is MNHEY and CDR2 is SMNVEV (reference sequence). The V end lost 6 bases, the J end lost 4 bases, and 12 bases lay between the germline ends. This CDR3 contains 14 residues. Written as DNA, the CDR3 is TGTGCCAGCAGACTAGGGAGTGGCACCGGGGAGCTGTTTTTT. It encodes CASRLGSGTGELFF.

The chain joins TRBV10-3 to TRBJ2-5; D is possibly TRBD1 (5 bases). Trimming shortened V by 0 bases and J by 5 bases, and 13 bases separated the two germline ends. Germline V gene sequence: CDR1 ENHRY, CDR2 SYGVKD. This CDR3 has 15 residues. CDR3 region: CAISESAGRRETQYF. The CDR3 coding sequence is TGTGCCATCAGTGAGTCGGCAGGGCGGCGGGAGACCCAGTACTTC.

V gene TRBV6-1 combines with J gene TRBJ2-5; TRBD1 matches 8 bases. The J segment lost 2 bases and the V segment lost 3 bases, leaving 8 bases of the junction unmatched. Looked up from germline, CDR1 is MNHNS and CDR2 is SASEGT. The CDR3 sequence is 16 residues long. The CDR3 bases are TGTGCCAGCAGTGATTCGGGGACAGGCCTACAAGAGACCCAGTACTTC. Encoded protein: CASSDSGTGLQETQYF.

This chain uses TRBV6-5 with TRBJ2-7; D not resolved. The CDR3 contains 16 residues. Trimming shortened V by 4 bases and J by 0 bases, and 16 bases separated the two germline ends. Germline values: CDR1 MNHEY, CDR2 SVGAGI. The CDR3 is CASSSVPQKVSYEQYF. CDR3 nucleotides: TGTGCCAGCAGTTCCGTCCCCCAGAAAGTCTCCTACGAGCAGTACTTC.